This is a list of T cell receptor beta chains from one sample in a study of blood T cell repertoires in COVID-19. Measured with immunoSEQ multiplex PCR; TCRdb has only the in-frame clones, and not every one. The sample includes just over 300,000 clones, just under 90% of them seen just once. Input material: peripheral blood. These receptors were collected from a woman in her 30s with COVID-19, enrolled during active disease. The CDR3 runs from the conserved cysteine through the conserved F or W. Fields, in order: CDR3 protein, CDR3 DNA, J gene, clone size, V gene, D gene. The D gene is left open where the match is weak. Not every row has a clone size; where given, it reads once, few, many or a size class.

CDR3 protein: CASSRTFLGAPLKNIQYF
CDR3 DNA: TGTGCCAGCAGCCGGACCTTCTTAGGGGCCCCATTAAAAAACATTCAGTACTTC
J gene: TRBJ2-4
clone size: -
V gene: TRBV14
D gene: -

CDR3 protein: CASSLEWAAYGYTF
CDR3 DNA: TGTGCCAGCAGCTTGGAGTGGGCAGCCTATGGCTACACCTTC
J gene: TRBJ1-2
clone size: once
V gene: TRBV5-5
D gene: -

CDR3 protein: CSVGAGDYNEQFF
CDR3 DNA: TGCAGCGTTGGGGCAGGGGATTACAATGAGCAGTTCTTC
J gene: TRBJ2-1
clone size: -
V gene: TRBV29-1
D gene: -

CDR3 protein: CAWSVDRATEAFF
CDR3 DNA: TGTGCCTGGAGTGTGGACAGGGCCACTGAAGCTTTCTTT
J gene: TRBJ1-1
clone size: -
V gene: TRBV30
D gene: TRBD1

CDR3 protein: CASSLGQYTEAFF
CDR3 DNA: TGTGCCAGCAGTTTGGGACAGTACACTGAAGCTTTCTTT
J gene: TRBJ1-1
clone size: -
V gene: TRBV12-3/TRBV12-4
D gene: TRBD1

CDR3 protein: CASSPRAYRDNSPLHF
CDR3 DNA: TGTGCCAGCAGTCCCAGGGCCTACAGGGATAATTCACCCCTCCACTTT
J gene: TRBJ1-6
clone size: once
V gene: TRBV6-2/TRBV6-3
D gene: -

CDR3 protein: CASSRDRGTGELFF
CDR3 DNA: TGCGCCAGCAGCCGGGACAGGGGAACCGGGGAGCTGTTTTTT
J gene: TRBJ2-2
clone size: -
V gene: TRBV5-1
D gene: TRBD1

CDR3 protein: CATRGQGYGYTF
CDR3 DNA: TGTGCCACCAGGGGGCAGGGCTATGGCTACACCTTC
J gene: TRBJ1-2
clone size: -
V gene: TRBV10-3
D gene: TRBD1

CDR3 protein: CASSWGRSEAFF
CDR3 DNA: TGTGCCAGCAGCTGGGGGCGGTCTGAAGCTTTCTTT
J gene: TRBJ1-1
clone size: -
V gene: TRBV5-4
D gene: -

CDR3 protein: CASSEMKRSEAFF
CDR3 DNA: TGCGCCAGCAGTGAGATGAAGCGGTCTGAAGCTTTCTTT
J gene: TRBJ1-1
clone size: -
V gene: TRBV10-1
D gene: -

CDR3 protein: CARSYTTGDGELFF
CDR3 DNA: TGTGCCAGAAGCTATACTACAGGGGACGGGGAGCTGTTTTTT
J gene: TRBJ2-2
clone size: -
V gene: TRBV5-3
D gene: TRBD1

CDR3 protein: CASSGLAGPILYNEQFF
CDR3 DNA: TGTGCCAGCAGCGGATTAGCGGGGCCCATTTTATACAATGAGCAGTTCTTC
J gene: TRBJ2-1
clone size: -
V gene: TRBV2
D gene: TRBD2

CDR3 protein: CASRLQGAGNTIYF
CDR3 DNA: TGTGCCAGCAGGCTACAGGGGGCTGGAAACACCATATATTTT
J gene: TRBJ1-3
clone size: once
V gene: TRBV6-5
D gene: TRBD1

CDR3 protein: CASSLLAGGLISSYNSPLHF
CDR3 DNA: TGTGCCAGCAGCTTGCTTGCAGGGGGGCTAATATCCTCCTATAATTCACCCCTCCACTTT
J gene: TRBJ1-6
clone size: once
V gene: TRBV5-8
D gene: TRBD1

CDR3 protein: CAEGAVSSGANVLTF
CDR3 DNA: TGTGCAGAGGGAGCCGTAAGCTCTGGGGCCAACGTCCTGACTTTC
J gene: TRBJ2-6
clone size: -
V gene: TRBV6-5
D gene: -

CDR3 protein: CASSELGGLSYNEQFF
CDR3 DNA: TGTGCCAGCAGTGAACTAGGAGGCCTCTCCTACAATGAGCAGTTCTTC
J gene: TRBJ2-1
clone size: -
V gene: TRBV6-1
D gene: -

CDR3 protein: CASSAGDNSPLHF
CDR3 DNA: TGTGCCAGCAGCGCCGGAGATAATTCACCCCTCCACTTT
J gene: TRBJ1-6
clone size: -
V gene: TRBV9
D gene: -

CDR3 protein: CASSLNRGGNEQFF
CDR3 DNA: TGTGCCAGCAGTTTAAACAGGGGGGGGAATGAGCAGTTCTTC
J gene: TRBJ2-1
clone size: -
V gene: TRBV6-5
D gene: -

CDR3 protein: CASSMSGKLEPQHF
CDR3 DNA: TGTGCCAGTAGTATGTCAGGGAAACTTGAGCCCCAGCATTTT
J gene: TRBJ1-5
clone size: -
V gene: TRBV19
D gene: -

CDR3 protein: CASSRITGVNTEAFF
CDR3 DNA: TGTGCCAGCAGTAGAATAACAGGGGTGAACACTGAAGCTTTCTTT
J gene: TRBJ1-1
clone size: -
V gene: TRBV6-5
D gene: TRBD1

CDR3 protein: CASSVDRAYGYTF
CDR3 DNA: TGTGCCAGCAGTGTAGACAGAGCCTATGGCTACACCTTC
J gene: TRBJ1-2
clone size: -
V gene: TRBV28
D gene: -

CDR3 protein: CASSEETGGRNTEAFF
CDR3 DNA: TGTGCCAGCAGTGAGGAGACAGGCGGCCGGAACACTGAAGCTTTCTTT
J gene: TRBJ1-1
clone size: -
V gene: TRBV6-1
D gene: -

CDR3 protein: CATSRDPLRQGAKGEQYF
CDR3 DNA: TGTGCCACCAGCAGAGATCCCCTAAGACAGGGGGCGAAAGGAGAGCAGTACTTC
J gene: TRBJ2-7
clone size: -
V gene: TRBV15
D gene: TRBD1

CDR3 protein: CASSPAGFAGELFF
CDR3 DNA: TGTGCCAGCAGCCCAGCAGGGTTCGCCGGGGAGCTGTTTTTT
J gene: TRBJ2-2
clone size: -
V gene: TRBV7-6
D gene: -

CDR3 protein: CASQYRGRTEAFF
CDR3 DNA: TGTGCCAGCCAGTACAGGGGGCGAACTGAAGCTTTCTTT
J gene: TRBJ1-1
clone size: -
V gene: TRBV11-2
D gene: TRBD1

CDR3 protein: CATSRELQAYSNQPQHF
CDR3 DNA: TGTGCCACCAGCAGAGAACTCCAGGCCTATAGCAATCAGCCCCAGCATTTT
J gene: TRBJ1-5
clone size: -
V gene: TRBV15
D gene: -

CDR3 protein: CASSLPDRAGVNEQFF
CDR3 DNA: TGTGCCAGCAGCCTTCCGGACAGGGCCGGGGTGAATGAGCAGTTCTTC
J gene: TRBJ2-1
clone size: once
V gene: TRBV7-2
D gene: TRBD1

CDR3 protein: CASSLGLGLGQPQHF
CDR3 DNA: TGTGCCAGCAGCTTAGGACTGGGTTTGGGGCAGCCCCAGCATTTT
J gene: TRBJ1-5
clone size: once
V gene: TRBV5-6
D gene: -

CDR3 protein: CASARDQPQHF
CDR3 DNA: TGTGCCAGCGCTAGAGATCAGCCCCAGCATTTT
J gene: TRBJ1-5
clone size: -
V gene: TRBV2
D gene: -

CDR3 protein: CASSPDSNNEQFF
CDR3 DNA: TGTGCCAGCAGCCCGGACAGCAACAATGAGCAGTTCTTC
J gene: TRBJ2-1
clone size: few
V gene: TRBV6-4
D gene: -

CDR3 protein: CASSLAAGGPDEQFF
CDR3 DNA: TGTGCCAGCAGCTTAGCAGCGGGGGGCCCCGATGAGCAGTTCTTC
J gene: TRBJ2-1
clone size: -
V gene: TRBV7-6
D gene: TRBD2

CDR3 protein: CASRSGYYTEAFF
CDR3 DNA: TGTGCCAGCAGATCCGGGTACTACACTGAAGCTTTCTTT
J gene: TRBJ1-1
clone size: -
V gene: TRBV28
D gene: -

CDR3 protein: CATSIDGGAVDIQYF
CDR3 DNA: TGTGCCACCAGCATTGACGGGGGGGCCGTCGACATTCAGTACTTC
J gene: TRBJ2-4
clone size: once
V gene: TRBV15
D gene: TRBD2

CDR3 protein: CASSSGTEETQYF
CDR3 DNA: TGTGCCAGCAGCTCCGGGACAGAAGAGACCCAGTACTTC
J gene: TRBJ2-5
clone size: -
V gene: TRBV11-2
D gene: TRBD1

CDR3 protein: CASSSASGGAYTDTQYF
CDR3 DNA: TGTGCCAGCAGCTCCGCTAGCGGGGGGGCGTACACAGATACGCAGTATTTT
J gene: TRBJ2-3
clone size: -
V gene: TRBV11-2
D gene: TRBD2

CDR3 protein: CASSEGDRGNYGYTF
CDR3 DNA: TGTGCCAGCAGTGAAGGGGACAGGGGGAACTATGGCTACACCTTC
J gene: TRBJ1-2
clone size: -
V gene: TRBV6-1
D gene: TRBD1

CDR3 protein: CASSPLGQGLSSPLHF
CDR3 DNA: TGTGCCAGTAGTCCCCTCGGACAGGGGCTAAGTTCACCCCTCCACTTT
J gene: TRBJ1-6
clone size: once
V gene: TRBV19
D gene: TRBD1

CDR3 protein: CASSYSPNYPGANVLTF
CDR3 DNA: TGTGCCAGCAGTTACTCCCCCAACTACCCTGGGGCCAACGTCCTGACTTTC
J gene: TRBJ2-6
clone size: -
V gene: TRBV6-2/TRBV6-3
D gene: -

CDR3 protein: CASSPNRQGLRGYTF
CDR3 DNA: TGTGCCAGCTCACCTAACCGGCAGGGCCTCCGTGGCTACACCTTC
J gene: TRBJ1-2
clone size: -
V gene: TRBV18
D gene: -

CDR3 protein: CASSPPVSQTPFVTEAFF
CDR3 DNA: TGTGCCAGCTCACCACCAGTCTCCCAGACTCCTTTCGTGACTGAAGCTTTCTTT
J gene: TRBJ1-1
clone size: -
V gene: TRBV18
D gene: -

CDR3 protein: CASSAQGAEAFF
CDR3 DNA: TGTGCCAGCAGCGCACAGGGGGCTGAAGCTTTCTTT
J gene: TRBJ1-1
clone size: -
V gene: TRBV7-9
D gene: TRBD1

CDR3 protein: CASKPGTGDTDTQYF
CDR3 DNA: TGTGCCAGCAAACCCGGGACAGGAGACACAGATACGCAGTATTTT
J gene: TRBJ2-3
clone size: -
V gene: TRBV28
D gene: TRBD1

CDR3 protein: CASSPHGGEYNEQFF
CDR3 DNA: TGTGCCAGCTCACCTCATGGGGGGGAATACAATGAGCAGTTCTTC
J gene: TRBJ2-1
clone size: -
V gene: TRBV18
D gene: TRBD2

CDR3 protein: CASSYLRGEKLFF
CDR3 DNA: TGTGCCAGCAGTTACCTAAGAGGTGAAAAACTGTTTTTT
J gene: TRBJ1-4
clone size: -
V gene: TRBV6-5
D gene: -

CDR3 protein: CASSDRLSYGYTF
CDR3 DNA: TGTGCCAGCAGTGACAGACTTAGCTATGGCTACACCTTC
J gene: TRBJ1-2
clone size: -
V gene: TRBV6-1
D gene: -